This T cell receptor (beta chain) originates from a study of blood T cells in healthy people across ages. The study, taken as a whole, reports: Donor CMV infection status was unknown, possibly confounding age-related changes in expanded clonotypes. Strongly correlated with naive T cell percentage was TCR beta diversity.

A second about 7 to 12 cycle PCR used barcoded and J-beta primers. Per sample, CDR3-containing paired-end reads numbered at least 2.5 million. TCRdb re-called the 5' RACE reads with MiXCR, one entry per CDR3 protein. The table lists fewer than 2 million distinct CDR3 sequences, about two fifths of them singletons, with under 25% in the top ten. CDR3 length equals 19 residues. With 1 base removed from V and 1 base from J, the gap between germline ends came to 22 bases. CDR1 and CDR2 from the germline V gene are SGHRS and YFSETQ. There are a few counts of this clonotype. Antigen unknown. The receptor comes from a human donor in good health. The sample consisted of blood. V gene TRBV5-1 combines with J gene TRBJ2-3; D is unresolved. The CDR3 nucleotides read TGCGCCAGCAGCTTGCCGCCGGTCCAGTCCGAGTCTGGCACAGATACGCAGTATTTT. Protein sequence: CASSLPPVQSESGTDTQYF.